Listed below are T cell receptor beta chains from one sample, sequenced in a study of regulatory T cells in long-lasting Graves disease. TCRdb re-derived calls from the multiplex PCR reads in MiXCR, one entry per CDR3 protein. The repertoire holds 400,000 to 500,000 distinct CDR3 sequences, around a fifth seen once, with under 15% in the top ten. Sequencing used peripheral blood mononuclear cells (PBMCs), obtained when the disease was refractory, from a patient treated with antithyroid drugs. The receptors come from a female donor with Graves disease. Both conserved end residues are part of each CDR3. D genes are given only for firm matches. For some rows the clone size is stated as once, few or many, or as a class when expanded; others skip it.

J: TRBJ1-2; D: NA; V: TRBV6-1; size: many; DNA: TGTGCCAGCAGTGAAGAATATGGTGCCTACGGCTACACCTTC; CDR3: CASSEEYGAYGYTF
J: TRBJ1-2; D: NA; V: TRBV2; size: many; DNA: TGTGCCAGCAGTGAAGGTGTCAGGGTGGATGGCTACACCTTC; CDR3: CASSEGVRVDGYTF
J: TRBJ2-7; D: NA; V: TRBV3-1; size: NA; DNA: TGTGCCAGCAGCCAACAGCTTAGCTACGAGCAGTACTTC; CDR3: CASSQQLSYEQYF
J: TRBJ2-1; D: TRBD2; V: TRBV5-1; size: NA; DNA: TGCGCCAGCAGCTTGCTTGGCGGGGGGGAATTCTTC; CDR3: CASSLLGGGEFF
J: TRBJ2-2; D: NA; V: TRBV6-2/TRBV6-3; size: many; DNA: TGTGCCAGCAGTCGCTCTGGCACGGGCACCGGGGAGCTGTTTTTT; CDR3: CASSRSGTGTGELFF
J: TRBJ1-1; D: NA; V: TRBV7-2; size: few; DNA: TGTGCCAGCAGCTTAGCCCTAACAGGTAACACTGAAGCTTTCTTT; CDR3: CASSLALTGNTEAFF
J: TRBJ1-2; D: NA; V: TRBV6-1; size: few; DNA: TGTGCCAGCAGCCCCGGGCTTCGTGGCTACACCTTC; CDR3: CASSPGLRGYTF
J: TRBJ1-1; D: NA; V: TRBV30; size: many; DNA: TGTGCCCGAGTAATGGGGACTGAAGCTTTCTTT; CDR3: CARVMGTEAFF
J: TRBJ2-3; D: NA; V: TRBV3-1; size: NA; DNA: TGTGCCAGCAGCCAGGCCGATGGGCGGGATACGCAGTATTTT; CDR3: CASSQADGRDTQYF
J: TRBJ1-1; D: TRBD1; V: TRBV6-2/TRBV6-3; size: NA; DNA: TGTGCCAGCAGTTCCGACAGGGGGTCGGTGAACACTGAAGCTTTCTTT; CDR3: CASSSDRGSVNTEAFF
J: TRBJ1-1; D: NA; V: TRBV15; size: NA; DNA: TGTGCCACCAGCACCTGGGGCGGAGAAGCTTTCTTT; CDR3: CATSTWGGEAFF
J: TRBJ1-1; D: NA; V: TRBV10-3; size: many; DNA: TGTGCCATCAGTGAGTCGACGAAGGCTGAAGCTTTCTTT; CDR3: CAISESTKAEAFF
J: TRBJ2-2; D: TRBD1; V: TRBV10-3; size: few; DNA: TGTGCCATCAGAGGACAGGAAACCGGGGAGCTGTTTTTT; CDR3: CAIRGQETGELFF
J: TRBJ2-2; D: NA; V: TRBV28; size: many; DNA: TGTGCCAGCAAGTACCATGGCACCGGGGAGCTGTTTTTT; CDR3: CASKYHGTGELFF
J: TRBJ1-5; D: NA; V: TRBV5-6; size: NA; DNA: TGTGCCAGCAGCACGGGGAGTCGACGGTATAGCAATCAGCCCCAGCATTTT; CDR3: CASSTGSRRYSNQPQHF
J: TRBJ1-5; D: NA; V: TRBV30; size: few; DNA: TGTGCCTGGAGACACCAAGGGGTCAATCAGCCCCAGCATTTT; CDR3: CAWRHQGVNQPQHF
J: TRBJ2-5; D: TRBD2; V: TRBV28; size: many; DNA: TGTGCCAGCAGTTCGGGAGGGGAGGCAGGGGTAGGGGAGACCCAGTACTTC; CDR3: CASSSGGEAGVGETQYF
J: TRBJ1-1; D: NA; V: TRBV19; size: few; DNA: TGTGCCAGTACCCCCTTCCTGTCGGCAAGCCTTGAAGCTTTCTTT; CDR3: CASTPFLSASLEAFF
J: TRBJ1-1; D: NA; V: TRBV20-1; size: NA; DNA: TGCAGTGTCGGGGCGAACACTGAAGCTTTCTTT; CDR3: CSVGANTEAFF
J: TRBJ1-2; D: NA; V: TRBV4-2; size: NA; DNA: TGTGCCAGCAGCCAAGGCAGGACTAACTATGGCTACACCTTC; CDR3: CASSQGRTNYGYTF
J: TRBJ1-1; D: NA; V: TRBV7-9; size: many; DNA: TGTGCCAGCAGCTTATCGACCTGGAACACTGAAGCTTTCTTT; CDR3: CASSLSTWNTEAFF
J: TRBJ2-5; D: NA; V: TRBV6-1; size: many; DNA: TGTGCCAGCAGCGGGGCCCGAGAGACCCAGTACTTC; CDR3: CASSGARETQYF
J: TRBJ1-2; D: TRBD1; V: TRBV7-3; size: many; DNA: TGTGCCAGCAGCCCCGCGGGGACAGGGCTCGGCTACACCTTC; CDR3: CASSPAGTGLGYTF
J: TRBJ1-3; D: TRBD1; V: TRBV2; size: NA; DNA: TGTGCCAGCAGAGCCGGGACAGCGGCTGGAAACACCATATATTTT; CDR3: CASRAGTAAGNTIYF
J: TRBJ2-7; D: NA; V: TRBV29-1; size: many; DNA: TGCAGCGTTGGGGGGGCGCGTCAACCCTACGAGCAGTACTTC; CDR3: CSVGGARQPYEQYF
J: TRBJ2-3; D: NA; V: TRBV2; size: NA; DNA: TGTGCCAGCAGACAGGACAGCACAGATACGCAGTATTTT; CDR3: CASRQDSTDTQYF
J: TRBJ1-2; D: NA; V: TRBV4-3; size: once; DNA: TGCGCCAGCAGCCCCCTAGGCAGGGCCGTTAACTATGGCTACACCTTC; CDR3: CASSPLGRAVNYGYTF
J: TRBJ2-6; D: TRBD1; V: TRBV28; size: many; DNA: TGTGCCAGCAGTCACATGCAGGGGGCCGGGGCCAACGTCCTGACTTTC; CDR3: CASSHMQGAGANVLTF
J: TRBJ2-2; D: NA; V: TRBV6-1; size: few; DNA: TGTGCCAGCAGTCGCCGGGTCCCCGGGGAGCTGTTTTTT; CDR3: CASSRRVPGELFF
J: TRBJ1-2; D: NA; V: TRBV20-1; size: many; DNA: TGCAGTGCTAGAGATCACGGGGGCACGTATGGCTACACCTTC; CDR3: CSARDHGGTYGYTF
J: TRBJ1-6; D: NA; V: TRBV2; size: many; DNA: TGTGCCAGCAAAGAATCCTATAATTCACCCCTCCACTTT; CDR3: CASKESYNSPLHF
J: TRBJ2-1; D: NA; V: TRBV7-9; size: NA; DNA: TGTGCCAGCAGCTCCGGACTGTACAATGAGCAGTTCTTC; CDR3: CASSSGLYNEQFF
J: TRBJ2-7; D: NA; V: TRBV20-1; size: NA; DNA: TGCAGTGCCCGGGCCCGGAGCTCCTACGAGCAGTACTTC; CDR3: CSARARSSYEQYF
J: TRBJ1-2; D: NA; V: TRBV20-1; size: NA; DNA: TGCAGTGCTAGAGTGGCTGTTATGTCTGGCTACACCTTC; CDR3: CSARVAVMSGYTF
J: TRBJ2-5; D: NA; V: TRBV30; size: NA; DNA: TGTGCCTGGAGTTCAGGGTTCCAAGAGACCCAGTACTTC; CDR3: CAWSSGFQETQYF
J: TRBJ2-4; D: NA; V: TRBV28; size: many; DNA: TGTGCCAGCAGTTTACGTATCGGAAACATTCAGTACTTC; CDR3: CASSLRIGNIQYF
J: TRBJ2-3; D: NA; V: TRBV28; size: few; DNA: TGTGCCAGCAGTTTGGATAACTCACGCACAGATACGCAGTATTTT; CDR3: CASSLDNSRTDTQYF
J: TRBJ2-3; D: NA; V: TRBV6-1; size: few; DNA: TGTGCCAGCAGCCGACAGCACACAGATACGCAGTATTTT; CDR3: CASSRQHTDTQYF
J: TRBJ2-6; D: NA; V: TRBV20-1; size: NA; DNA: TGCAGTGCTAGAGACCCAGCCGCAGGGGCCAACGTCCTGACTTTC; CDR3: CSARDPAAGANVLTF
J: TRBJ1-2; D: NA; V: TRBV10-3; size: NA; DNA: TGTGCCATCAGTGCGGAGGGAGGTAACTATGGCTACACCTTC; CDR3: CAISAEGGNYGYTF
J: TRBJ1-1; D: NA; V: TRBV12-3/TRBV12-4; size: many; DNA: TGTGCCAGCAGTTTCCGCAGGGTGTACACTGAAGCTTTCTTT; CDR3: CASSFRRVYTEAFF
J: TRBJ2-1; D: NA; V: TRBV28; size: few; DNA: TGTGCCAGCAGGCGGCCGCAGGGGAGCTCCTACAATGAGCAGTTCTTC; CDR3: CASRRPQGSSYNEQFF
J: TRBJ1-1; D: TRBD1; V: TRBV12-5; size: few; DNA: TGTGCTAGTGGCCCCGGGACAGATGAAGCTTTCTTT; CDR3: CASGPGTDEAFF
J: TRBJ1-6; D: NA; V: TRBV7-9; size: NA; DNA: TGTGCCAGCAGGGGACCGACCCCTAGGGAGTGGTCACCCCTCCACTTT; CDR3: CASRGPTPREWSPLHF
J: TRBJ2-1; D: NA; V: TRBV30; size: NA; DNA: TGTGCCTGGGGACTTGGGACGGGTCAGAGTGAGCAGTTCTTC; CDR3: CAWGLGTGQSEQFF
J: TRBJ2-1; D: NA; V: TRBV20-1; size: NA; DNA: TGCAGTGCTAGAAAGGTGAATGAGCAGTTCTTC; CDR3: CSARKVNEQFF
J: TRBJ1-6; D: NA; V: TRBV6-1; size: many; DNA: TGTGCCAGCACCAAGGACGCAAGCTATAATTCACCCCTCCACTTT; CDR3: CASTKDASYNSPLHF
J: TRBJ2-2; D: NA; V: TRBV20-1; size: NA; DNA: TGCAGTGCTAGGAGACAGGAAAACACCGGGGAGCTGTTTTTT; CDR3: CSARRQENTGELFF
J: TRBJ1-5; D: NA; V: TRBV19; size: NA; DNA: TGTGCCAGTAGTCCCTGGGAGTGGTTCAGTAGTCAGCCCCAGCATTTT; CDR3: CASSPWEWFSSQPQHF